One T cell receptor (beta chain) is described in this entry. These data are taken from a study of blood T cell repertoires in COVID-19. Overall study: Collection of acute and convalescent COVID-19 samples took place in the United States, Italy and Spain.

Per the study methods: Researchers report that nucleated cell counts were estimated from reference gene primer amplification. Sequencing used immunoSEQ multiplex PCR; TCRdb keeps in-frame clones, though not all of them. The D gene and trimming were derived from the DNA, and the V and J assignments and clone size from that table. There are fewer than 300,000 clones in the sample; approximately 90% occur only once, and approximately 2.1% lies in the top ten. V was pared by 2 bases and J by 13 bases, with 2 bases of the junction left unmatched. The CDR3 consists of 13 residues. In germline, CDR1 is WNHNN, CDR2 SYGVQD (reference sequence).

The receptor was isolated from a woman under 40 with COVID-19, enrolled during active disease. Input material: peripheral blood. The V call is TRBV10-1, the J call TRBJ2-1, with TRBD2 matching 13 bases. The CDR3 nucleotides read TGCGCCAGCAGTGAGACTAGCGGGAGGGATCAGTTCTTC. As protein: CASSETSGRDQFF.